This T cell receptor (beta chain) appears in the sequencing data of a study of T cell responses to AZD1222 COVID-19 vaccine. Study-wide findings and caveats: Baseline antibody screening turned up just 6 or 7 seropositive AZD1222 recipients. Samples come after the peak T cell response, not at day 14. Spike-wide vaccine-associated CD4 TCRs dominated at 160-218 and 743-854.

Germline V gene sequence: CDR1 KGHSH, CDR2 LQKENI. Trimming took 4 bases from V and 4 from J, leaving 8 bases between them. The CDR3 spans 13 residues. Data came from immunoSEQ multiplex PCR; TCRdb stores just in-frame clones and leaves some out. The sample carries 100,000 or so clones, around 90% recorded once. There are a few counts of this clone. The antigen remains unidentified. The V and J genes are TRBV18 and TRBJ1-5; no reliable D call. The sequencing here drew on peripheral blood, taken on day 0 of AZD1222 vaccination. This sequence was found in an adult in good health. CDR3 loop: CASSLGENQPQHF. In DNA, the CDR3 is TGTGCCAGCTCACTAGGAGAGAATCAGCCCCAGCATTTT.